What follows is one TCR beta chain and its context. Across 18 months, stable Graves' hyperthyroidism was marked by no progression to ophthalmopathy. Not enrolled were patients with uncontrolled infection, other autoimmune disease, pregnancy or lactation. These data belong to a study of T cells in Graves' hyperthyroidism and ophthalmopathy. The TCR beta CDR3 regions underwent amplification using RNA transcripts as the source. A first-round RT-PCR of the TCR CDR3 used the HTBI primer set. MiXCR was run by TCRdb on the multiplex PCR reads, yielding one entry per CDR3 protein. The table has more than 75,000 distinct CDR3 sequences, just over 50% seen once. The TCR sequence derives from a woman in her thirties or forties with Graves' hyperthyroidism. Sequencing was performed on blood.

The CDR3 DNA sequence: TGCAGCGTTTGGACAGGCTTCGGCGCCAACGTCCTGACTTTC. Protein: CSVWTGFGANVLTF. V gene TRBV29-1 combines with J gene TRBJ2-6; 7 bases are a match to TRBD1. V trimming: 5 bases; J trimming: 7 bases; junction bases outside the gene matches: 8. This CDR3 has 14 residues. The germline gives CDR1 SQVTM, CDR2 ANQGSEA.